The 24 T cell receptor beta chains presented below share a single source sample, sequenced in a study of blood T cell repertoires in COVID-19. Method: immunoSEQ multiplex PCR; TCRdb's copy keeps in-frame clones and lacks some. This table has roughly 200,000 clones, approximately 90% appearing once. The specimen sequenced was PBMCs or T cells enriched from blood (not recorded which). The receptors derive from a man younger than 45 who had recovered from COVID-19.

The CDR3 DNA is TGTGCCAGCAGCTTAGATACAGGCCAAGAGACCCAGTACTTC. Encoded protein: CASSLDTGQETQYF. The chain employs TRBV11-2 and TRBJ2-5, with TRBD1 as a possible D gene (5 bases). There are 14 residues in the CDR3. Trimming shortened V by 0 bases and J by 1 base, and 6 bases separated the two germline ends. Germline lookup yields CDR1 SGHAT and CDR2 FQNNGV.

The DNA for the CDR3 is TGTGCCAGCAGCGTAGGTGGGAGCACCGGGGAGCTGTTTTTT. The encoded protein is CASSVGGSTGELFF. This chain connects TRBV9 to TRBJ2-2; D is possibly TRBD2 (5 bases). CDR1 and CDR2 (germline): SGDLS, YYNGEE. The CDR3 loop spans 14 amino acids. Trimming stripped 0 bases from V and 4 bases from J, with 7 bases between.

The chain has TRBV15 and TRBJ2-1; perhaps TRBD2 as D (5 bases). Trimming removed 5 bases at V and 3 bases at J, with 11 bases between. Per germline, CDR1 LNHNV and CDR2 YYDKDF (reference sequence). The CDR3 is 14 amino acids. The CDR3 here is CATSPNRDYNEQFF. The CDR3 bases are TGTGCCACCAGCCCCAACCGGGACTACAATGAGCAGTTCTTC. The full variable domain, completed using reference TRBV15 and TRBJ2-1, is DAMVIQNPRYQVTQFGKPVTLSCSQTLNHNVMYWYQQKSSQAPKLLFHYYDKDFNNEADTPDNFQSRRPNTSFCFLDIRSPGLGDTAMYLCATSPNRDYNEQFFGPGTRLTVL.

This clone was observed a single time. The CDR3 is CAIGGGFGSYEQYF. In DNA, the CDR3 is TGTGCCATCGGGGGGGGGTTCGGGTCCTACGAGCAGTACTTC. J is TRBJ2-7 and V is TRBV10-3, with 7 positions matching TRBD2. Unmatched junction bases numbered 8, after V lost 8 bases and J lost 1 base. This CDR3 has 14 amino acids. Germline CDR1 reads ENHRY; CDR2 reads SYGVKD.

The chain joins TRBV2 to TRBJ2-3, with D possibly being TRBD2 (6 bases). The length of the CDR3 is 12 residues. Germline V gives CDR1 SNHLY, CDR2 FYNNEI. The V and J ends lost 4 bases and 8 bases respectively, with 10 bases between them. CDR3 bases: TGTGCCAGCAGTGGGGACGGGGGTACGCAGTATTTT. Its translation is CASSGDGGTQYF.

This chain links TRBV13 with TRBJ2-2; tentatively, D is TRBD1 (5 bases). Germline V gene data show CDR1 as PRHDT and CDR2 as FYEKMQ (reference sequence). V was shortened by 4 bases and J by 2 bases, with 11 bases between the two germline ends. This CDR3 has 15 amino acids. This CDR3 is CASSWQGLNTGELFF. CDR3 bases: TGTGCCAGCAGCTGGCAGGGCTTAAACACCGGGGAGCTGTTTTTT.

The chain couples TRBV30 to TRBJ2-3; 9 bases align to TRBD2. Trimming removed 4 bases from V and 2 bases from J; junction bases left unmatched: 7. The CDR3 contains 15 residues. Germline V gives CDR1 GTSNPN, CDR2 SVGIG (reference sequence). CDR3: CAWTQLAGITDTQYF. The CDR3 region has the DNA TGTGCCTGGACCCAACTAGCGGGTATCACAGATACGCAGTATTTT.

J is TRBJ2-2 and V is TRBV9; TRBD1 agrees at 9 bases. Germline CDR1 SGDLS, CDR2 YYNGEE. This CDR3 region has 14 residues. The junction had 3 bases not matched to a gene; V was cut back by 3 bases and J by 6 bases. In DNA form, the CDR3 reads TGTGCCAGCAGCGACAGGGGGCGGGCCGGGGAGCTGTTTTTT. Residues: CASSDRGRAGELFF.

The J gene is TRBJ1-1, the V gene TRBV3-1 (or the pseudogene TRBV3-2); D remains unclear. From germline, CDR1 is LGHDT and CDR2 YNNKEL (reference sequence). V lost 1 base, J lost 0 bases, and 6 bases lay in between. The CDR3 extends over 14 amino acids. This CDR3 is CASSQGRLNTEAFF. In DNA form, the CDR3 reads TGTGCCAGCAGCCAAGGGAGGCTGAACACTGAAGCTTTCTTT.

Only one count was recorded for this clone. The J gene is TRBJ2-7, the V gene TRBV7-2; the match to TRBD2 covers 9 bases. Germline V lookup: CDR1 SGHTA, CDR2 FQGNSA. Unmatched junction bases numbered 9, after V lost 1 base and J lost 5 bases. The CDR3 length is 16 residues. CDR3 nucleotide sequence: TGTGCCAGCAGCTTAGTTGCGGGAGGGCCTGGACACGAGCAGTACTTC. Protein product: CASSLVAGGPGHEQYF. The full variable domain, rest sourced from reference TRBV7-2 and TRBJ2-7, is GAGVSQSPSNKVTEKGKDVELRCDPISGHTALYWYRQSLGQGLEFLIYFQGNSAPDKSGLPSDRFSAERTGGSVSTLTIQRTQQEDSAVYLCASSLVAGGPGHEQYFGPGTRLTVT.

CDR3 in DNA: TGTGCCAGCAGCGGACAGACTAGCGGCACAGATACGCAGTATTTT. Its protein is CASSGQTSGTDTQYF. The chain has TRBV9 and TRBJ2-3, with 8 bases identical to TRBD2. Germline CDR1 and CDR2: SGDLS and YYNGEE. The CDR3 covers 15 residues. The V gene end was trimmed by 3 bases and the J gene end by 1 base; junction bases not matched to a gene: 4.

The V and J genes are TRBV6-2 or TRBV6-3 and TRBJ2-3; 11 nucleotides match TRBD2. This CDR3 contains 19 residues. CDR1 is MNHEY, CDR2 SVGEGT, per germline. The V and J ends lost 0 bases and 4 bases, in that order; junction bases with no gene match: 12. The CDR3 loop reads CASSYSLLAGDPRADTQYF. The CDR3 bases are TGTGCCAGCAGTTACTCGTTACTAGCGGGGGACCCCAGGGCAGATACGCAGTATTTT.

This chain joins TRBV7-9 and TRBJ2-1; 7 bases are a match to TRBD2. Germline lookup yields CDR1 SEHNR and CDR2 FQNEAQ (reference sequence). This CDR3 has 15 residues. V trimming: 0 bases; J trimming: 8 bases; junction bases outside the gene matches: 7. The DNA of the CDR3 is TGTGCCAGCAGCTTAGCCAGGACTAGTCGGGATGAGCAGTTCTTC. This sequence encodes CASSLARTSRDEQFF.

V gene TRBV18 combines with J gene TRBJ2-1; unclear D gene. The germline V and J ends were trimmed by 3 bases and 7 bases, with 13 bases remaining between them. CDR3 length equals 14 residues. The germline CDR1 and CDR2 sequences are KGHSH and LQKENI. The CDR3 DNA reads TGTGCCAGCTCACCTCCCTTCGAGGAGAATGAGCAGTTCTTC. This translates into CASSPPFEENEQFF.

CDR3 amino acids: CASSYDSGGQTQYF. CDR3 nucleotides: TGTGCCAGCAGTTACGATTCAGGGGGCCAGACCCAGTACTTC. This chain uses TRBV6-5 with TRBJ2-5; TRBD1 aligns across 8 bases. The germline CDR1 and CDR2 sequences are MNHEY and SVGAGI. Trimming cost V 2 bases and J 6 bases; bases outside gene matches: 5. This CDR3 is built from 14 residues.

The V and J genes are TRBV5-6 and TRBJ1-1, with 7 bases aligning to TRBD1. The CDR3 is 12 residues long. J lost 8 bases, V lost 3 bases, and 4 bases had no gene match. The germline CDR1 and CDR2 sequences are SGHDT and YYEEEE. CDR3 amino acids: CASSWGTEEAFF. The CDR3, as DNA: TGTGCCAGCAGCTGGGGGACAGAAGAAGCTTTCTTT.

The rearrangement uses TRBV11-2 and TRBJ2-5; TRBD2 agrees at 8 bases. Germline CDR1 is SGHAT and CDR2 is FQNNGV. Unmatched junction bases numbered 8, after V lost 5 bases and J lost 3 bases. This CDR3 contains 15 residues. The CDR3 here is CASSRRGAGEETQYF. As DNA, the CDR3 is TGTGCCAGCAGCAGACGGGGAGCGGGAGAAGAGACCCAGTACTTC.

The chain combines TRBV4-1 with TRBJ1-5; 10 bases are shared with TRBD1. Germline CDR1 is MGHRA and CDR2 is YSYEKL. With V trimmed by 0 bases and J by 5 bases, 4 bases remained unmatched. The CDR3 has 16 residues. The CDR3 DNA is TGCGCCAGCAGCCAAGATCCCGACAGGGGGCATCAGCCCCAGCATTTT. It yields the protein CASSQDPDRGHQPQHF.

This chain links TRBV18 with TRBJ1-6, with D perhaps matching TRBD1 (5 bases). V lost 3 bases, J lost 9 bases, and 24 bases lay in between. The CDR3 totals 18 residues. Germline lookup yields CDR1 KGHSH and CDR2 LQKENI. Here the CDR3 DNA reads TGTGCCAGCTCACCGAGCGGTATCCGGGGGTCGAGTGGTTCACCCCTCCACTTT. It specifies CASSPSGIRGSSGSPLHF.

This chain links TRBV7-2 with TRBJ2-5; 12 nucleotides align to TRBD1. The CDR3 is made up of 16 amino acids. The trim removed 4 bases at V and 4 bases at J, leaving 7 bases unmatched. Looked up from germline, CDR1 is SGHTA and CDR2 is FQGNSA. The DNA for the CDR3 is TGTGCCAGCAGCTCCCGGGACAGGGGGCGCGGAGAGACCCAGTACTTC. The encoded protein is CASSSRDRGRGETQYF.

This clone has only a few counts. The CDR3 loop is CASSLKPGQGYEQYF. Written as DNA, the CDR3 is TGTGCCAGCAGCTTAAAGCCGGGACAGGGATACGAGCAGTACTTC. This chain connects TRBV5-6 to TRBJ2-7; 9 bases are shared with TRBD1. J gave up 4 bases and V 2 bases, and 7 bases lay outside the gene matches. The CDR3 runs to 15 residues. Germline lookup yields CDR1 SGHDT and CDR2 YYEEEE.

The chain has TRBV6-5 and TRBJ2-2, with a weak D call TRBD2 (6 bases). This CDR3 is built from 15 residues. V lost 3 bases, J lost 6 bases, and 14 bases lay in between. Per germline, CDR1 MNHEY and CDR2 SVGAGI. The CDR3 reads CASSYGGLGAGELFF. CDR3 bases: TGTGCCAGCAGTTATGGAGGGCTAGGAGCCGGGGAGCTGTTTTTT.

The chain couples TRBV10-2 to TRBJ1-6; D is ambiguous. In germline, CDR1 is WSHSY, CDR2 SAAADI. Trimming left V 2 bases short and J 6 bases short, with 5 bases between. The length of the CDR3 is 13 residues. DNA for the CDR3: TGCGCCAGCAGTGAGGGCAGTAATTCACCCCTCCACTTT. Translation gives CASSEGSNSPLHF.

This clone was observed a single time. V usage is TRBV5-1 and J usage is TRBJ2-3; D may be TRBD2 (6 bases). Germline values: CDR1 SGHRS, CDR2 YFSETQ. This CDR3 is 15 amino acids long. The V and J ends lost 4 bases and 6 bases respectively, with 18 bases between them. CDR3: CASSQSPGRGDTQYF. CDR3 nucleotides: TGCGCCAGCAGCCAATCTCCGGGACGGGGGGATACGCAGTATTTT. Full variable domain (outside the CDR3, taken from reference TRBV5-1 and TRBJ2-3): KAGVTQTPRYLIKTRGQQVTLSCSPISGHRSVSWYQQTPGQGLQFLFEYFSETQRNKGNFPGRFSGRQFSNSRSEMNVSTLELGDSALYLCASSQSPGRGDTQYFGPGTRLTVL.